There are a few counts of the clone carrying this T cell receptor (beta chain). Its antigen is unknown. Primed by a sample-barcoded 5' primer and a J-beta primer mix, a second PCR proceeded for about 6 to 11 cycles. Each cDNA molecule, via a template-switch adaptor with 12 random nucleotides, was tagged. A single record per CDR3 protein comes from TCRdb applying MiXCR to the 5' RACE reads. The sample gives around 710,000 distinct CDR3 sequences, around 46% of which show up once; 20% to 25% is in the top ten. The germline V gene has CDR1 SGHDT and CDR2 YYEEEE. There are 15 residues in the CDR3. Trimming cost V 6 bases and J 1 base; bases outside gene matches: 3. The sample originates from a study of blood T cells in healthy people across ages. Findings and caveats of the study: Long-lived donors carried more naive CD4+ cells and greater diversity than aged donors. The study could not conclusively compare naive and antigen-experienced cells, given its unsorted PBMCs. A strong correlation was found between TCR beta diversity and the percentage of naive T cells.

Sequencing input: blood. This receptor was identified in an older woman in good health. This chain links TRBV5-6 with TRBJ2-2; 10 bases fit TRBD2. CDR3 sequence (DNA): TGTGCCAGCACTAGCGGGGGCCTGAACACCGGGGAGCTGTTTTTT. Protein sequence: CASTSGGLNTGELFF.